This TCR beta chain emerged from a study of T cells after yellow fever vaccination. The study made its TCR cDNA through 5'RACE template switching. That step introduced a universal primer site along with UMIs. A single record per CDR3 protein comes from TCRdb applying MiXCR to the 5' RACE reads. Of over 250,000 distinct CDR3 sequences in the sample, around 4.9% were seen once. Sequencing used CD4+ T cells sorted from PBMCs, obtained on the day of the yellow fever booster vaccination. This receptor was obtained from a man aged 18 to 30 who received the YFV17D yellow fever vaccine.

The CDR3 sequence: CASSQDYGYTQYF. Written as DNA, the CDR3 is TGCGCCAGCAGCCAAGATTACGGGTACACGCAGTATTTT. J is TRBJ2-3 and V is TRBV4-3; no definite D call. The CDR3 has 13 amino acids. Germline CDR1 is LGHNA and CDR2 is YSLEER. Trimming pared 0 bases from V and 9 bases from J, leaving 10 bases between.